Listed below are T cell receptor beta chains from one sample, sequenced in a study of blood T cell repertoires in COVID-19. Only in-frame clones appear in the TCRdb table, and some are missing; sequencing was by immunoSEQ multiplex PCR. This sample has about 56,000 clones, with around 82% found just once. The specimen was peripheral blood. These receptor sequences come from a woman aged 80 or older with acute or convalescent COVID-19. The CDR3 runs from the conserved cysteine through the conserved F or W. The D gene is left open where the match is weak. Rows may omit the clone size; those that give it use once, few, many or a size class.

CDR3 DNA: TGTGCCAGCAGCTCGTACAACGATGAGCAGTTCTTC
CDR3 protein: CASSSYNDEQFF
clone size: .
D gene: .
J gene: TRBJ2-1
V gene: TRBV5-4

CDR3 DNA: TGTGCCAGCAGGAGGGACAGGGTTGTCTACGAGCAGTACTTC
CDR3 protein: CASRRDRVVYEQYF
clone size: .
D gene: TRBD1
J gene: TRBJ2-7
V gene: TRBV28

CDR3 DNA: TGTGCCACCAGTGAGCGGACTAGCGGGAGGTCCACAGATACGCAGTATTTT
CDR3 protein: CATSERTSGRSTDTQYF
clone size: few
D gene: TRBD2
J gene: TRBJ2-3
V gene: TRBV24-1

CDR3 DNA: TGTGCCAGCAGCGTAGACCAGTACGAGCAGTACTTC
CDR3 protein: CASSVDQYEQYF
clone size: few
D gene: .
J gene: TRBJ2-7
V gene: TRBV9

CDR3 DNA: TGTGCCAGCAGGGGGACAGGGGATACGCAGTATTTT
CDR3 protein: CASRGTGDTQYF
clone size: .
D gene: TRBD1
J gene: TRBJ2-3
V gene: TRBV2

CDR3 DNA: TGTGCCAGTAGTCCCTCCGGGCGTGGAGGTCAGCCCCAGCATTTT
CDR3 protein: CASSPSGRGGQPQHF
clone size: .
D gene: .
J gene: TRBJ1-5
V gene: TRBV19

CDR3 DNA: TGTGCCAGCAGGCTTAGTTCAGGGGCTAATCAGCCCCAGCATTTT
CDR3 protein: CASRLSSGANQPQHF
clone size: .
D gene: .
J gene: TRBJ1-5
V gene: TRBV7-8

CDR3 DNA: TGTGCCAGCGGGTATTCCGAGGGCCACCCAGATACGCAGTATTTT
CDR3 protein: CASGYSEGHPDTQYF
clone size: .
D gene: .
J gene: TRBJ2-3
V gene: TRBV28

CDR3 DNA: TGCGCCAGCAGCCCGGGACAGGCCTCCTACGAGCAGTACTTC
CDR3 protein: CASSPGQASYEQYF
clone size: .
D gene: TRBD1
J gene: TRBJ2-7
V gene: TRBV5-1

CDR3 DNA: TGTGCCAGCAGTTTATCGTCGGTGGGACAGGCCTACGAGCAGTACTTC
CDR3 protein: CASSLSSVGQAYEQYF
clone size: .
D gene: TRBD1
J gene: TRBJ2-7
V gene: TRBV28

CDR3 DNA: TGTGCCAGCAGCTCCCCCGGGTGGCGGGAGCAGTACTTC
CDR3 protein: CASSSPGWREQYF
clone size: .
D gene: .
J gene: TRBJ2-7
V gene: TRBV7-8

CDR3 DNA: TGTGCCAGCAGTTCGACCTTGCGGCAGAGCTCCTACAATGAGCAGTTCTTC
CDR3 protein: CASSSTLRQSSYNEQFF
clone size: .
D gene: .
J gene: TRBJ2-1
V gene: TRBV21-1

CDR3 DNA: TGTGCCAGCAGCTTAGGGTCCAGCTCTGGAAACACCATATATTTT
CDR3 protein: CASSLGSSSGNTIYF
clone size: .
D gene: .
J gene: TRBJ1-3
V gene: TRBV7-9

CDR3 DNA: TGTGCCTGGAGTGTAGGACACTCAGCCGCCTATGGCTACACCTTC
CDR3 protein: CAWSVGHSAAYGYTF
clone size: .
D gene: .
J gene: TRBJ1-2
V gene: TRBV30